This TCR beta chain was recorded in a study of blood T cells in healthy people across ages (dated by TCRdb to 2015 to 2017). Regarding the research as a whole: In model experiments, template switching captured roughly one uniquely barcoded TCR beta cDNA molecule for every two T cells. Age-related changes in TCR beta repertoire diversity were measured in the study by deep sequencing normalized with unique cDNA molecular identifiers. Four age groups were formed from the donors: young (average about 17 years), middle-aged (approximately 39), aged (approximately 60) and long-lived (approximately 80). Using the same blood draw, the study looked at two additional independent replicas of 1 million unique cDNA reads for two donors, one aged 18 to 30 and the other aged 80 or older. To avoid experimental bias, donors of different ages were randomly spread across the sequencing lanes.

The 35 to 40 donors, aged about 6 to 100 years, were systemically healthy Caucasian individuals from Russia. Approximately 11 milliliters of peripheral blood were drawn from each donor into EDTA-treated Vacutainer tubes. Ficoll-Paque density-gradient centrifugation was used to isolate PBMCs, with at least 6.5 million obtained per sample. Total RNA was extracted from PBMCs with Trizol reagent, with at least 5.5 micrograms obtained per sample. Naive CD45RAhigh/CD27high T cell percentages were measured by flow cytometry on a PBMC aliquot from every donor. Broader findings and caveats from the paper: Because the CMV infection status of the donors was unknown, age-related changes in expanded clonotypes may potentially have been confounded. Observed TCR beta diversity correlated strongly with the percentage of naive T cells measured by flow cytometry. The long-lived group showed more naive CD4+ T cells, fewer expanded clones and increased TCR diversity than the aged group, suggesting age selection. Estimates of total diversity based on one million sequenced T cells were regarded as lower bounds and as underestimates. As age increased, observed TCR beta diversity per million T cells dropped in a roughly linear way, and a significant reduction was already evident by age 40. Because profiling used bulk unsorted PBMCs, naive and antigen-experienced compartments could not be compared conclusively.

With regard to this clonotype: It has no known antigen specificity. Base-call qualities are not available, and no considerably larger clone is one nucleotide away.

The library was prepared using 5' RACE. Sequencer: Illumina HiSeq 2500. The second PCR ran for about 6 to 11 cycles and used a J-beta primer mix along with a sample-barcoded 5' primer. A unique molecular identifier was introduced onto each TCR beta cDNA molecule by a template-switch 5' adaptor carrying 12 random nucleotides. At least 2.5 million CDR3-containing paired-end reads were obtained from each sample. The Mint cDNA synthesis kit, primed by a TRBC-specific oligonucleotide, was used to synthesize first-strand cDNA from all RNA. After uracil-DNA glycosylase treatment, a first 18-cycle PCR used universal primers M1SS and BC2_uni_R on all cDNA. The paper's processing steps were these. Each sample was normalized by randomly selecting 1 million high-quality reads, each carrying a distinct molecular identifier. Reads with shared molecular identifiers were discarded instead of being binned into consensus sequences. MiTCR, with a Q25 quality threshold and the strictest error-elimination algorithm, was used for CDR3 identification, clonotype clustering and error correction. A nonparametric unseen species model with Euler transformation was used to estimate lower-bound total TCR beta diversity. TCRdb's own reprocessing of the public reads used fastp at Q25 and MiXCR and kept productive beta chains. CDR3 protein duplicates are merged, each entry listing the most common genes and DNA. The V and J calls here are based on TCRdb, not the publication. The sample yields 1,500,000 or so distinct CDR3 sequences; 42% were counted once. The top ten hold just over 4% of the sample.

The germline V gene specifies WSHSY as CDR1 and SAAADI as CDR2. Including cysteine and phenylalanine, the CDR3 has 14 amino acids. Only the CDR3 DNA stays, 42 bases, in frame from base 1. V ends up 6 bases short and J 0 bases short, with an unmatched junction base count of 4. The receptor's source is a woman between 18 and 29 years old in good health. The V and J segments used are TRBV10-2 and TRBJ1-2, and 7 bases in between align with TRBD1. Sequences were obtained from blood. The nucleotide sequence reads as follows: TGCGCCAGCAGGACAGGGATAACTAACTATGGCTACACCTTC. It is translated as CASRTGITNYGYTF.